Listed below are T cell receptor beta chains from one sample, sequenced in a study of cytotoxic CD8 clonotypes in ibrutinib-treated CLL. Sequencing was performed with immunoSEQ multiplex PCR; in TCRdb, only in-frame clones are kept and a portion is missing. The table lists about 72,000 clones, approximately 71% of them singletons. The source material was PBMCs, sampled after 12 months of ibrutinib treatment. Source of these receptors: a human donor with chronic lymphocytic leukemia. Both conserved end residues are part of each CDR3. A D gene is named only where the DNA matches it firmly. Part of the rows lack a size; the others show once, few, many or a class for expanded clones.

TRBV30	TRBJ1-2	-	-	CAWSVSDLSNYGYTF	TGTGCCTGGAGTGTGTCAGATTTATCTAACTATGGCTACACCTTC
TRBV5-4	TRBJ1-5	-	TRBD1	CASSSDRGQPQHF	TGTGCCAGCAGCTCGGACAGGGGTCAGCCCCAGCATTTT
TRBV18	TRBJ1-6	-	TRBD1	CASSPQGAGNSPLHF	TGTGCCAGCTCACCGCAGGGGGCGGGCAATTCACCCCTCCACTTT
TRBV4-2	TRBJ1-2	few	-	CASSPGGDYGYTF	TGTGCCAGCAGCCCCGGGGGGGACTATGGCTACACCTTC
TRBV7-9	TRBJ1-1	once	-	CASSQLRGTEAFF	TGTGCCAGCAGCCAACTAAGGGGCACTGAAGCTTTCTTT
TRBV7-9	TRBJ1-1	few	-	CASSLTGNTEAFF	TGTGCCAGCAGCTTGACGGGGAACACTGAAGCTTTCTTT
TRBV25-1	TRBJ1-2	few	TRBD1	CASSDLWTGAYGYTF	TGTGCCAGCAGTGATCTCTGGACAGGGGCCTATGGCTACACCTTC
TRBV7-2	TRBJ1-4	-	-	CASSLGPAANEKLFF	TGTGCCAGCAGCTTAGGCCCAGCGGCTAATGAAAAACTGTTTTTT
TRBV4-1	TRBJ1-1	-	-	CASSQEGGKNTEAFF	TGCGCCAGCAGCCAAGAAGGGGGAAAGAACACTGAAGCTTTCTTT
TRBV15	TRBJ2-2	once	-	CATNSLGGTTGELFF	TGTGCCACCAACTCTTTGGGGGGCACAACGGGGGAGCTGTTTTTT
TRBV28	TRBJ1-2	-	-	CASSLQGIGGYTF	TGTGCCAGCAGTTTACAGGGGATCGGTGGCTACACCTTC
TRBV7-8	TRBJ1-5	-	-	CASSRPGTTQPQHF	TGTGCCAGCAGCCGCCCGGGCACAACTCAGCCCCAGCATTTT
TRBV25-1	TRBJ1-3	-	-	CASSEHGAGNTIYF	TGTGCCAGCAGTGAGCACGGGGCTGGAAACACCATATATTTT
TRBV5-8	TRBJ1-2	few	TRBD1	CASSGTQGAGYGYTF	TGTGCCAGCAGCGGTACCCAGGGGGCGGGCTATGGCTACACCTTC
TRBV29-1	TRBJ2-1	once	-	CSAPRGGEQFF	TGCAGCGCCCCCCGGGGTGGTGAGCAGTTCTTC
TRBV29-1	TRBJ2-3	-	-	CSFMANTDTQYF	TGCAGCTTCATGGCTAACACAGATACGCAGTATTTT
TRBV5-1	TRBJ2-3	-	TRBD1	CASSRRGQGQDTQYF	TGCGCCAGCAGCAGAAGGGGGCAGGGGCAAGATACGCAGTATTTT
TRBV10-3	TRBJ1-6	few	-	CAISETGPPVSPLHF	TGTGCCATCAGCGAAACCGGGCCTCCCGTGTCACCCCTCCACTTT
TRBV9	TRBJ2-5	-	TRBD1	CASSARGKETQYF	TGTGCCAGCAGCGCCAGGGGGAAAGAGACCCAGTACTTC